Given below is one T cell receptor (beta chain) in context. V lost 5 bases and J 5 bases, leaving 15 bases between the germline ends. The CDR3 is 14 residues long. Germline CDR1 and CDR2: MGHDK and SYGVNS. The data belong to a study of cytomegalovirus exposure and HLA in healthy donors. Study-wide context: Unique TCRs numbering approximately 81 million, obtained from HLA-typed donors, made up an early data release.

The PCR had 60 Vbeta and 13 Jbeta primers. Measured with immunoSEQ multiplex PCR; TCRdb has only the in-frame clones, and not every one. The data contain about 180,000 clones, just under 80% of them seen just once; the ten biggest clones take up about 2.1%. This chain links TRBV25-1 with TRBJ1-1, with D possibly matching TRBD1 (5 bases). This sequence was found in a woman aged 25 to 39 in good health and CMV-seronegative. The sequencing sample was made of PBMCs. The CDR3 region has the DNA TGTGCCAGCAGTTCAGGGATTACGAATACTGAAGCTTTCTTT. Translated, it gives CASSSGITNTEAFF.